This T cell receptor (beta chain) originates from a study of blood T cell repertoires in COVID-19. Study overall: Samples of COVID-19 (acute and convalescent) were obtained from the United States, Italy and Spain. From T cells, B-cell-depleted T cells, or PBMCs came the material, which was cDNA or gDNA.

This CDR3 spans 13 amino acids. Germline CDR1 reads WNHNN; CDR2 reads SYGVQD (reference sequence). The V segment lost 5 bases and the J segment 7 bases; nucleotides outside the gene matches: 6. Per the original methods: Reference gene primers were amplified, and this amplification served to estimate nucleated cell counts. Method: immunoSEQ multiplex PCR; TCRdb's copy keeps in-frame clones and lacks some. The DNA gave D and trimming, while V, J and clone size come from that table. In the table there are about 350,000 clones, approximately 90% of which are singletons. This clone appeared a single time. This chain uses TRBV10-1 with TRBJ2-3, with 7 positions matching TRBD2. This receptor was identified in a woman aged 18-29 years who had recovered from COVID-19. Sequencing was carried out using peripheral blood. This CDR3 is CASSSGEGNTQYF. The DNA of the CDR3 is TGCGCCAGCAGTAGCGGGGAGGGAAATACGCAGTATTTT.